The source of this T cell receptor (beta chain) is a study of graft-versus-host responses after intestinal transplantation. Study information: The whole recipient group had anti-thymocyte globulin induction followed by tacrolimus and steroids for two to three years.

The germline CDR1 and CDR2 sequences are SQVTM and ANQGSEA. There are 13 residues in the CDR3. V lost 3 bases and J 8 bases, leaving 16 bases between the germline ends. Study-wide results and limits: Clonal ratios of graft-versus-host to host-versus-graft in allografts were high for patients exhibiting graft-donor T cell macrochimerism. Early post-transplant falls in HvG clones accompanied the peak levels of circulating GvH clones.

Intraepithelial plus lamina propria lymphocytes were released by processing graft tissue. On this clone itself: Its matching antigen is unknown.

This table comes from immunoSEQ multiplex PCR, and its TCRdb copy is limited to in-frame clones, with some not included. The sample has about 17,000 clones, approximately 79% seen once. The origin of this receptor is a human patient who received an intestinal transplant, so some T cells may come from the graft donor. This chain uses TRBV29-1 with TRBJ1-2, with D uncertain. This specimen consisted of ileum tissue, obtained 450 to 490 days after intestinal transplant. The CDR3, as DNA: TGCAGCGTTGATCTGGGCGGTTTTGGGGGCTACACCTTC. It is translated as CSVDLGGFGGYTF.